This T cell receptor beta chain was captured in a study of blood T cell repertoires in COVID-19. All enrollees were roughly 18 to 90 years old and from approximately 25 US areas. Libraries were prepared by immunoSEQ multiplex PCR; TCRdb keeps only in-frame clonotypes and omits some of them. Of roughly 230,000 clones in the sample, roughly 91% were seen once. Germline V gene sequence: CDR1 SGHRS, CDR2 YFSETQ. The junction had 4 bases not matched to a gene; V was cut back by 2 bases and J by 3 bases. CDR3 size: 15 residues. The rearrangement uses TRBV5-1 and TRBJ1-5, with 8 bases identical to TRBD1. The sequenced material came from PBMCs or T cells enriched from blood (not recorded which). This TCR was recovered from a man between 25 and 39 years old in a cohort exposed to, infected with or recovered from COVID-19 (not recorded which). The CDR3 coding sequence is TGCGCCAGCAGCTTCGGACAGGGCCCCAATCAGCCCCAGCATTTT. It specifies CASSFGQGPNQPQHF.